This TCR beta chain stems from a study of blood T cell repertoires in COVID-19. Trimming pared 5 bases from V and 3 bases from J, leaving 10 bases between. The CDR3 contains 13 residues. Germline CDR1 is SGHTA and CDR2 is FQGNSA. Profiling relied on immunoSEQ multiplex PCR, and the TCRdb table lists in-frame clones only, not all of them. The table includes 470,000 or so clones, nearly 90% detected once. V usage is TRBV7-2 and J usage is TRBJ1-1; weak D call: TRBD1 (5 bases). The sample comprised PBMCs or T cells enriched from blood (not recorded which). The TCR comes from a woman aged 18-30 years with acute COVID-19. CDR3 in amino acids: CASSRGGDTEAFF. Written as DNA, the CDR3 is TGTGCCAGCAGCAGAGGAGGGGACACTGAAGCTTTCTTT. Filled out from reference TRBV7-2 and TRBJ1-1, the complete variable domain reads GAGVSQSPSNKVTEKGKDVELRCDPISGHTALYWYRQSLGQGLEFLIYFQGNSAPDKSGLPSDRFSAERTGGSVSTLTIQRTQQEDSAVYLCASSRGGDTEAFFGQGTRLTVV.